This T cell receptor (beta chain) was recorded in a study of technical replicates of blood from a few donors. This CDR3 has 14 residues. The germline V gene encodes CDR1 SGDLS and CDR2 YYNGEE. V shed 0 bases and J shed 1 base, with 7 bases lying between them. The data were produced by immunoSEQ multiplex PCR, yet TCRdb's version contains in-frame clones alone and is incomplete. Of approximately 97,000 clones listed, roughly 96% are singletons. The TCR sequence derives from a human donor in good health. J is TRBJ1-1 and V is TRBV9, with D possibly being TRBD1 (6 bases). Sequences were obtained from T cells isolated from PBMCs. CDR3 DNA: TGTGCCAGCAGCGTAGGGGGACAGAACACTGAAGCTTTCTTT. Its protein product is CASSVGGQNTEAFF.